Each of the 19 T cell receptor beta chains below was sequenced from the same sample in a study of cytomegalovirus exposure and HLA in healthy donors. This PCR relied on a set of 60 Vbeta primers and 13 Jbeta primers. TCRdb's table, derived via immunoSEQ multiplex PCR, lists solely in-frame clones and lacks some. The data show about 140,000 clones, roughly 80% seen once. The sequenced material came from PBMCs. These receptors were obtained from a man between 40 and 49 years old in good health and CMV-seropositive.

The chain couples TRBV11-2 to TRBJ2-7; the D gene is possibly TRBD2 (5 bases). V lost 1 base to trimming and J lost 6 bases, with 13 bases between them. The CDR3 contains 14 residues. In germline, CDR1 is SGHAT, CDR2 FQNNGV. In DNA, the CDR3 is TGTGCCAGCAGCTTAGTAGGACTCAGGAGCGAGCAGTACTTC. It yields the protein CASSLVGLRSEQYF.

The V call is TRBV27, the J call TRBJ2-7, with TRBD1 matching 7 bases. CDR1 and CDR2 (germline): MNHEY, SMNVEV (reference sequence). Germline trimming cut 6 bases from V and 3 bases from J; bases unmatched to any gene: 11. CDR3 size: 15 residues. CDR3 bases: TGTGCCAGCAGCGCCGCAGGGGGATTCTTCTACGAGCAGTACTTC. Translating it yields CASSAAGGFFYEQYF.

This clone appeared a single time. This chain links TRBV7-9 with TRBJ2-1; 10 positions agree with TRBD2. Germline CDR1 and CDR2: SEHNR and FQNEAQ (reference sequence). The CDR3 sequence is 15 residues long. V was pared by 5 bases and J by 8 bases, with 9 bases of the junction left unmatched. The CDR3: CASSIGTSAGDEQFF. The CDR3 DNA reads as TGTGCCAGCAGCATCGGGACTAGCGCTGGGGATGAGCAGTTCTTC.

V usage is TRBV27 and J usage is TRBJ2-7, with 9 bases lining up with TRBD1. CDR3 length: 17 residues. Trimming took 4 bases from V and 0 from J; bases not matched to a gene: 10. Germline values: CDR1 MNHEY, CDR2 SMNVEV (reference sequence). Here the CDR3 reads CASSSRGGQGYSYEQYF. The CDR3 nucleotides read TGTGCCAGCAGTTCGAGGGGGGGACAGGGATACTCCTACGAGCAGTACTTC.

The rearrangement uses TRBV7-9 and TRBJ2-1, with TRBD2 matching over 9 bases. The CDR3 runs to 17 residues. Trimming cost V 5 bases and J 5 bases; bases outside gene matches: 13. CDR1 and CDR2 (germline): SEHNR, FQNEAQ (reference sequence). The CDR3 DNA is TGTGCCAGCAGCCCTCATAGCGGGGGAGCCCCTCACAATGAGCAGTTCTTC. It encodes CASSPHSGGAPHNEQFF.

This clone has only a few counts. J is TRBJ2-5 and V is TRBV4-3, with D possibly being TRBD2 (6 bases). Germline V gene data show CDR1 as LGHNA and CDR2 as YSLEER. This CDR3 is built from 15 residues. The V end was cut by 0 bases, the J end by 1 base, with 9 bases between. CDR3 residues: CASSQERGFQETQYF. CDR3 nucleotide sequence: TGCGCCAGCAGCCAAGAACGGGGGTTCCAAGAGACCCAGTACTTC.

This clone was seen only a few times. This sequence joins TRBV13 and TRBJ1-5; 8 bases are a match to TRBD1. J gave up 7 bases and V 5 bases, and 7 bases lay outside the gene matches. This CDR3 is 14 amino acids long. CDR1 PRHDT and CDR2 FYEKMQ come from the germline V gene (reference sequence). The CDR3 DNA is TGTGCCAGCAGCGAGGGACAGGTCGGGCAGCCCCAGCATTTT. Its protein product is CASSEGQVGQPQHF.

CDR3 DNA sequence: TGTGCCAGCAGCGGCCAGGGCGGTTTGAACGAGCAGTACTTC. This encodes CASSGQGGLNEQYF. The J gene is TRBJ2-7, the V gene TRBV11-2, with D perhaps matching TRBD1 (5 bases). V was clipped by 5 bases and J by 5 bases, with 16 bases between them. Germline-derived CDR1 and CDR2 are SGHAT and FQNNGV. The CDR3 loop spans 14 amino acids.

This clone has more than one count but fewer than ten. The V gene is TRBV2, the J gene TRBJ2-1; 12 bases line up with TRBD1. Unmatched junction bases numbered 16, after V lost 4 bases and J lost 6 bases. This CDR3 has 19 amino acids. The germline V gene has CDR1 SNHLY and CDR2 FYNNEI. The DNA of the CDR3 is TGTGCCAGCAGTGGGAGGGGGCGAGAGGGGACAGGGGGCCTCAATGAGCAGTTCTTC. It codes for CASSGRGREGTGGLNEQFF.

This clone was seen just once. The CDR3 DNA follows: TGCGCCAGCAGCTTGTTGTCTGCGGGAAAAGAGACCCAGTACTTC. The encoded protein is CASSLLSAGKETQYF. The chain is built from TRBV5-1 and TRBJ2-5, with a possible D match to TRBD2 (6 bases). Trimming took 1 base from V and 3 from J, leaving 13 bases between them. CDR1 and CDR2 from the germline V gene are SGHRS and YFSETQ. The CDR3 consists of 15 residues.

The CDR3 protein is CASRISGTPYGYTF. CDR3 bases: TGTGCCAGCAGAATCTCCGGGACTCCATATGGCTACACCTTC. The chain couples TRBV27 to TRBJ1-2, with a tentative D call TRBD1 (5 bases). The V end lost 6 bases, the J end lost 5 bases, and 16 bases lay between the germline ends. The CDR3 extends over 14 amino acids. Germline CDR1 MNHEY, CDR2 SMNVEV (reference sequence).

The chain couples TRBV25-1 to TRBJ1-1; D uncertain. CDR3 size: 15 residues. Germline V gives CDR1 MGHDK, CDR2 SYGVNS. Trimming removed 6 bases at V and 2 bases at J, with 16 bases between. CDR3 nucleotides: TGTGCCAGCAGGACGAGGGATACAAGTAACACTGAAGCTTTCTTT. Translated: CASRTRDTSNTEAFF.

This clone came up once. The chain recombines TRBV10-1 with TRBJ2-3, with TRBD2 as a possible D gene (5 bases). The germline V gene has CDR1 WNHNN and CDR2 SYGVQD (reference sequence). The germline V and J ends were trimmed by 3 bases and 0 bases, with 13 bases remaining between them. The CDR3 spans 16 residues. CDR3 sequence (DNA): TGCGCCAGCAGTGACACGGGAACGACTAGCACAGATACGCAGTATTTT. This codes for CASSDTGTTSTDTQYF.

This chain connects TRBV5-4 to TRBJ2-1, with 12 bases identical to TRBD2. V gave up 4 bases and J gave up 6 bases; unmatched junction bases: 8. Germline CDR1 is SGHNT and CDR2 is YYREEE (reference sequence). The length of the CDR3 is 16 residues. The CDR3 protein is CASSRTLAGGPNEQFF. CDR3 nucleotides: TGTGCCAGCAGCAGGACGCTAGCGGGAGGGCCCAATGAGCAGTTCTTC.

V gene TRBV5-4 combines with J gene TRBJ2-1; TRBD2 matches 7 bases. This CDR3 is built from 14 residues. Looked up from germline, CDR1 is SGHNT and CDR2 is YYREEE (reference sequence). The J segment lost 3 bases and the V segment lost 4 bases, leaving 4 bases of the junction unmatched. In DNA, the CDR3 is TGTGCCAGCAGCCTTGGGACTAACTACAATGAGCAGTTCTTC. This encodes CASSLGTNYNEQFF.

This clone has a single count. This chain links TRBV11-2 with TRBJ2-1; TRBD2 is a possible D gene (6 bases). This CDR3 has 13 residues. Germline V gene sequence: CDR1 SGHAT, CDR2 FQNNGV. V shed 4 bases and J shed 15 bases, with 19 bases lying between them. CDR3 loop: CASSSDRGSWGFF. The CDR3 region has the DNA TGTGCCAGCAGCTCAGACCGGGGGTCATGGGGGTTCTTC.

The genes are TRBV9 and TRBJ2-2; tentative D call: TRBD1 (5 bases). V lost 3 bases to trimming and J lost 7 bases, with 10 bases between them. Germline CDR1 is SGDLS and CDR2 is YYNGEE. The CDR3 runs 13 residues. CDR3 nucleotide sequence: TGTGCCAGCAGCGACTCTCAGGGCGGGGAGCTGTTTTTT. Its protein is CASSDSQGGELFF. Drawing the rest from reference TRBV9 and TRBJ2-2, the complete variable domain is DSGVTQTPKHLITATGQRVTLRCSPRSGDLSVYWYQQSLDQGLQFLIQYYNGEERAKGNILERFSAQQFPDLHSELNLSSLELGDSALYFCASSDSQGGELFFGEGSRLTVL.

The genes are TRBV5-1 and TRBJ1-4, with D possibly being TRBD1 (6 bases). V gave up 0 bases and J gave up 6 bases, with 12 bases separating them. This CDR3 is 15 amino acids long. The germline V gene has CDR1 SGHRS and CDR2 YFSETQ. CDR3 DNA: TGCGCCAGCAGCTTGGTGACGGGACACGATGAAAAACTGTTTTTT. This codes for CASSLVTGHDEKLFF.

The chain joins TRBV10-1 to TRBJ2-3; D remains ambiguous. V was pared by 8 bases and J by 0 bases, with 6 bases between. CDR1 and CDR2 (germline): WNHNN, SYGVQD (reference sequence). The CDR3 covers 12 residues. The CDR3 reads CASAASTDTQYF. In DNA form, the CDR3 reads TGCGCCAGCGCGGCTAGCACAGATACGCAGTATTTT.